This TCR beta chain was recorded in a study of blood T cell repertoires in COVID-19. Study-level background: Spain, Italy and the United States supplied samples that represented acute and convalescent COVID-19. T cells, B-cell-depleted T cells, or PBMCs supplied cDNA or gDNA.

In the original analysis: From reference gene primer amplification, estimates of nucleated cell counts were derived. Only in-frame clones appear in the TCRdb table, and some are missing; sequencing was by immunoSEQ multiplex PCR. V and J calls plus clone size are reproduced from that table; the DNA served to infer D and trimming. The sample yields some 450,000 clones, about 91% seen once. CDR3 length: 13 amino acids. The V and J ends lost 7 bases and 3 bases, in that order; junction bases with no gene match: 4. The chain has TRBV12-3 or TRBV12-4 and TRBJ2-3; TRBD1 matches at 7 bases. Sequenced material: peripheral blood. This clonotype was sampled from a woman aged 45 to 65 with COVID-19, enrolled during active disease. CDR3: CASTEGATDTQYF. CDR3 sequence (DNA): TGTGCCAGCACAGAGGGGGCGACAGATACGCAGTATTTT.